Below, 6 T cell receptor beta chains from the same sample are listed, as sequenced in a study of blood T cells in healthy people across ages. With a J-beta primer mix and a sample-barcoded 5' primer, a second PCR ran about 7 to 12 cycles. TCRdb processed the 5' RACE reads anew with MiXCR; each CDR3 protein has one entry. The sample has some 670,000 distinct CDR3 sequences; roughly half are singletons. The sequenced sample was blood. All receptors derive from a woman older than 75 in good health.

This clonotype was seen a few times. V is TRBV12-3 or TRBV12-4 and J is TRBJ1-5; no reliable D call. Trimming removed 0 bases at V and 2 bases at J, with 26 bases between. This CDR3 spans 21 amino acids. Here the CDR3 reads CASSLALKIFRGRVGNQPQHF. CDR3 coding DNA: TGTGCCAGCAGTTTAGCGCTAAAAATATTTCGTGGTAGGGTCGGCAATCAGCCCCAGCATTTT.

The V gene is TRBV5-8, the J gene TRBJ2-2; TRBD2 matches at 7 bases. The CDR3 spans 15 residues. From germline, CDR1 is SGHTS and CDR2 YDEGEE. The trim removed 3 bases at V and 1 base at J, leaving 3 bases unmatched. The CDR3 DNA follows: TGTGCCAGCAGCTGGGACTACAGGAACACCGGGGAGCTGTTTTTT. This gives the protein CASSWDYRNTGELFF.

This chain connects TRBV2 to TRBJ2-4; D gene unclear. The germline V gene has CDR1 SNHLY and CDR2 FYNNEI. V was shortened by 7 bases and J by 13 bases, with 20 bases between the two germline ends. The CDR3 runs to 13 residues. The chain's CDR3 is CASIPPSNEEQYF. The CDR3 DNA sequence: TGTGCCAGCATCCCGCCGAGCAACGAGGAGCAGTACTTC.

The rearrangement uses TRBV5-1 and TRBJ2-4; D possibly uses TRBD1 or TRBD2 (5 bases each). CDR3 length: 14 amino acids. V was cut by 4 bases and J by 2 bases, with 10 bases left in between. Germline V CDR1 and CDR2: SGHRS, YFSETQ. CDR3 residues: CASSAWGSKNIQYF. The CDR3 DNA sequence: TGCGCCAGCAGCGCCTGGGGGTCCAAAAACATTCAGTACTTC. Using reference TRBV5-1 and TRBJ2-4 for the parts outside the CDR3, the full variable domain is KAGVTQTPRYLIKTRGQQVTLSCSPISGHRSVSWYQQTPGQGLQFLFEYFSETQRNKGNFPGRFSGRQFSNSRSEMNVSTLELGDSALYLCASSAWGSKNIQYFGAGTRLSVL.

This clonotype has just one count. The genes are TRBV12-3 or TRBV12-4 and TRBJ2-4; TRBD1 agrees at 9 bases. The CDR3 runs to 15 residues. Trimming took 7 bases from V and 7 from J; bases not matched to a gene: 11. The CDR3 coding sequence is TGTGCCAGCACCGACGCGGACAGGGGAGAGAACATTCAGTACTTC. This gives the protein CASTDADRGENIQYF.

This clonotype was counted ten times or more. The chain is built from TRBV21-1 and TRBJ2-3; TRBD1 was called by the table and not checked on the DNA. TRBV21-1 is reported as a pseudogene. This CDR3 is 19 amino acids long. In nucleotides, the CDR3 is TGTGCCAGCAGCAAAAGGTTTATCGGGGGCCCGAGGGGCACAGATACGCAGTATTTT. It is translated as CASSKRFIGGPRGTDTQYF.